This T cell receptor beta chain derives from a study of T cell responses to AZD1222 COVID-19 vaccine. General study findings and limits: Baseline antibody screening turned up just six or seven seropositive AZD1222 recipients. Nearly half of unique spike-specific TCRs reportedly avoided B.1.351 and B.1.1.7 mutated regions. Vaccine-related CD4 TCRs covered spike, predominating at 160-218 and 743-854.

The protocol was immunoSEQ multiplex PCR, while the TCRdb copy is restricted to in-frame clones and leaves out a portion. The sample holds 70,000 to 95,000 clones, approximately 90% seen once. V lost 3 bases, J lost 0 bases, and 11 bases lay in between. Germline-derived CDR1 and CDR2 are SEHNR and FQNEAQ (reference sequence). There are 15 residues in the CDR3. On this clone: Its antigen is as yet unknown.

The sequence was collected from an adult who received the AZD1222 COVID-19 vaccine. The sample in question was peripheral blood, obtained 28 days after the second AZD1222 dose. The J gene is TRBJ1-2, the V gene TRBV7-9; D is possibly TRBD1 (5 bases). CDR3 bases: TGTGCCAGCAGCTTGGGGACCACCTCTAACTATGGCTACACCTTC. Translating it yields CASSLGTTSNYGYTF.